Below are 6 T cell receptor beta chains sequenced from a single sample in a study of blood T cell repertoires in COVID-19. Method: immunoSEQ multiplex PCR; TCRdb's copy keeps in-frame clones and lacks some. The sample carries 140,000 to 150,000 clones, just over 85% recorded once. Specimen: PBMCs or T cells enriched from blood (not recorded which). These receptors all come from a man between 45 and 60 years old who had recovered from COVID-19.

This clone turned up a few times. The V call is TRBV6-2 or TRBV6-3, the J call TRBJ1-5; D possibly corresponds to TRBD1 (5 bases). V lost 2 bases to trimming and J lost 4 bases, with 18 bases between them. CDR3 length: 17 amino acids. CDR1 MNHEY and CDR2 SVGEGT come from the germline V gene. The CDR3 DNA reads as TGTGCCAGCAGTTACGCGGGGTCACTGGGGCTGAATCAGCCCCAGCATTTT. This gives the protein CASSYAGSLGLNQPQHF.

The chain combines TRBV10-3 with TRBJ1-5; tentative D call: TRBD1 (6 bases). This CDR3 is 14 amino acids long. V was shortened by 4 bases and J by 3 bases, with 10 bases between the two germline ends. CDR1 and CDR2 from the germline V gene are ENHRY and SYGVKD. The CDR3 here is CAISVTGLNQPQHF. The DNA for the CDR3 is TGTGCCATCAGTGTCACAGGGCTCAATCAGCCCCAGCATTTT.

This chain links TRBV3-1 (or the pseudogene TRBV3-2) with TRBJ1-4; D ambiguous. From germline, CDR1 is LGHDT and CDR2 YNNKEL (reference sequence). The length of the CDR3 is 15 residues. V was pared by 2 bases and J by 0 bases, with 7 bases between. CDR3 sequence reads: CASSQLGTTNEKLFF. The CDR3 DNA reads TGTGCCAGCAGCCAACTCGGGACAACTAATGAAAAACTGTTTTTT.

V usage is TRBV28 and J usage is TRBJ2-7; possible D gene TRBD2, 5 bases. The CDR3 has 15 residues. V lost 6 bases to trimming and J lost 3 bases, with 18 bases between them. CDR1 and CDR2 from the germline V gene are MDHEN and SYDVKM. The CDR3 here is CASSSRTRVVYEQYV. The DNA for the CDR3 is TGTGCCAGCAGCAGCCGGACGAGGGTGGTCTACGAGCAGTACGTC.

This clone appeared once. The J gene is TRBJ1-5, the V gene TRBV6-4; possibly TRBD1 for D (6 bases). Trimming removed 6 bases at V and 0 bases at J, with 21 bases between. Germline CDR1 reads MRHNA; CDR2 reads SNTAGT. The CDR3 totals 18 residues. The CDR3 protein is CASRTGTTIPYSNQPQHF. The CDR3 DNA follows: TGTGCCAGCAGAACAGGGACGACTATACCATATAGCAATCAGCCCCAGCATTTT.

The rearrangement joins TRBV19 to TRBJ2-1, with 10 bases identical to TRBD1. From germline, CDR1 is LNHDA and CDR2 SQIVND (reference sequence). This CDR3 comprises 15 residues. J lost 6 bases, V lost 9 bases, and 11 bases had no gene match. The CDR3 reads CASSDRGARVNEQFF. Here the CDR3 DNA reads TGTGCCAGCTCGGACAGGGGGGCAAGGGTCAATGAGCAGTTCTTC.